This TCR beta chain derives from a study of blood T cell repertoires in COVID-19. Study in general: The United States, Italy and Spain provided the acute and convalescent COVID-19 samples. Nucleic acid was either cDNA or gDNA, and it came from T cells, B-cell-depleted T cells, or PBMCs.

As handled by the study authors: Nucleated cell counts were estimated from reference gene primer amplification. Profiled with immunoSEQ multiplex PCR; TCRdb holds only in-frame clones, not every one. V and J calls and clone size are as listed in that table; D and trimming were resolved from the DNA. This sample has under 350,000 clones, with approximately 86% found just once. CDR1 and CDR2 from the germline V gene are LNHDA and SQIVND (reference sequence). V was shortened by 3 bases and J by 12 bases, with 11 bases between the two germline ends. This CDR3 is 12 amino acids long. This chain uses TRBV19 with TRBJ1-4; D possibly corresponds to TRBD1 (5 bases). The receptor was derived from a man in his sixties or seventies with acute or convalescent COVID-19. Sequenced input: peripheral blood. The DNA for the CDR3 is TGTGCCAGTAGTATGCAGGGCGGTCAACTGTTTTTT. Protein sequence: CASSMQGGQLFF. The complete variable domain, with remaining parts taken from reference TRBV19 and TRBJ1-4, reads DGGITQSPKYLFRKEGQNVTLSCEQNLNHDAMYWYRQDPGQGLRLIYYSQIVNDFQKGDIAEGYSVSREKKESFPLTVTSAQKNPTAFYLCASSMQGGQLFFGSGTQLSVL.